Each of the 29 T cell receptor beta chains below was sequenced from the same sample in a study of human T cells and chemical hapten exposure. Time point of the sample: patch test 3, about 24 weeks after DPC sensitization. Treatment: therapeutic diphenylcyclopropenone sensitization with weekly scalp DPC. Unfractionated whole blood yielded total RNA. TCRdb redid the calling of the RACE reads with MiXCR, one entry per CDR3 protein. The sample contains 40,000 or so distinct CDR3 sequences, roughly 13% of which appear only once. The specimen comprised whole blood, sampled in connection with sensitization to the hapten diphenylcyclopropenone (DPC). The origin of the receptors is a woman in her forties with alopecia areata. Some clones in this sample may be carry-over from other donors' samples.

This clonotype has at least ten counts. The genes are TRBV18 and TRBJ2-3; TRBD2 might be the D (6 bases). This CDR3 comprises 14 residues. The V and J ends lost 6 bases and 2 bases respectively, with 12 bases between them. The germline CDR1 and CDR2 sequences are KGHSH and LQKENI. CDR3 DNA sequence: TGTGCCAGCTCGTTCCGGGACTCCACAGATACGCAGTATTTT. Protein product: CASSFRDSTDTQYF.

This clonotype showed up many times. This rearrangement joins TRBV28 to TRBJ2-1, with a possible D match to TRBD1 (5 bases). V gave up 7 bases and J gave up 5 bases, with 15 bases separating them. The CDR3 is 14 amino acids. The germline gives CDR1 MDHEN, CDR2 SYDVKM. The CDR3, as DNA: TGTGCCAGCAACACAGGATCGTACAACAATGAGCAGTTCTTC. Its protein is CASNTGSYNNEQFF. The complete variable domain, with remaining parts taken from reference TRBV28 and TRBJ2-1, reads DVKVTQSSRYLVKRTGEKVFLECVQDMDHENMFWYRQDPGLGLRLIYFSYDVKMKEKGDIPEGYSVSREKKERFSLILESASTNQTSMYLCASNTGSYNNEQFFGPGTRLTVL.

This chain uses TRBV6-2 or TRBV6-3 with TRBJ2-1; 8 bases line up with TRBD2. The germline CDR1 and CDR2 sequences are MNHEY and SVGEGT. The V and J ends lost 4 bases and 5 bases, in that order; junction bases with no gene match: 13. The CDR3 extends over 17 amino acids. The CDR3 loop reads CASSLPVILAGNNEQFF. The DNA of the CDR3 is TGTGCCAGCAGTTTACCGGTTATCTTAGCGGGAAACAATGAGCAGTTCTTC.

This clonotype occurred a few times. The chain links TRBV28 to TRBJ2-1; D possibly uses TRBD1 or TRBD2 (5 bases each). Per germline, CDR1 MDHEN and CDR2 SYDVKM. This CDR3 comprises 16 residues. V lost 5 bases and J lost 2, with 16 bases in between. The CDR3 region has the DNA TGTGCCAGCAGTCCCCCCGGGACGGCAACCTACAATGAGCAGTTCTTC. This translates into CASSPPGTATYNEQFF.

Ten or more counts support this clonotype. The gene calls are TRBV30 and TRBJ2-1; D gene ambiguous. V lost 3 bases to trimming and J lost 5 bases, with 8 bases between them. Germline V CDR1 and CDR2: GTSNPN, SVGIG (reference sequence). This CDR3 is built from 12 residues. The CDR3 region is CAWSLQDNEQFF. The CDR3, as DNA: TGTGCCTGGAGCCTCCAAGACAATGAGCAGTTCTTC.

This clonotype appeared a few times. The chain couples TRBV5-6 to TRBJ2-3; D not resolved. V was pared by 4 bases and J by 5 bases, with 11 bases between. Germline V gene lookup returns CDR1 SGHDT and CDR2 YYEEEE. The CDR3 has 13 residues. The CDR3 DNA is TGTGCCAGCAGCATCCCGGCTCTAGATACGCAGTATTTT. It yields the protein CASSIPALDTQYF.

This clonotype was seen a few times. The chain is built from TRBV10-1 and TRBJ2-1; 11 bases are shared with TRBD2. Unmatched junction bases numbered 10, after V lost 11 bases and J lost 7 bases. This CDR3 has 14 residues. In germline, CDR1 is WNHNN, CDR2 SYGVQD (reference sequence). CDR3 residues: CAAGPSGGINEQFF. The CDR3 region has the DNA TGCGCCGCGGGCCCTAGCGGGGGGATTAATGAGCAGTTCTTC.

V and J are TRBV28 and TRBJ1-1; tentative D call: TRBD1 (5 bases). The CDR3 length is 15 residues. Germline values: CDR1 MDHEN, CDR2 SYDVKM. Between the trimmed V and J ends, which lost 3 bases and 4 bases, there was a span of 15 bases. The CDR3 protein is CASSFGAGLRTEAFF. CDR3 coding DNA: TGTGCCAGCAGTTTTGGTGCAGGGTTGCGCACTGAAGCTTTCTTT.

The table lists this clonotype with a few counts. The chain has TRBV5-1 and TRBJ1-2; D gene ambiguous. V shed 9 bases and J shed 8 bases, with 26 bases lying between them. The CDR3 length is 15 residues. Germline-derived CDR1 and CDR2 are SGHRS and YFSETQ. CDR3 amino acids: CATRQDGAQAGGYTF. The CDR3 region has the DNA TGCGCCACCCGGCAGGACGGAGCCCAAGCGGGGGGCTACACCTTC. The variable domain in full, completed from reference TRBV5-1 and TRBJ1-2, reads KAGVTQTPRYLIKTRGQQVTLSCSPISGHRSVSWYQQTPGQGLQFLFEYFSETQRNKGNFPGRFSGRQFSNSRSEMNVSTLELGDSALYLCATRQDGAQAGGYTFGSGTRLTVV.

This clonotype has only a few counts. At one end the junction does not follow the germline gene, possibly because of a read error. The J gene is TRBJ2-5, the V gene TRBV7-3; D is ambiguous. Germline V gene lookup returns CDR1 SGHTA and CDR2 FQGTGA. This CDR3 comprises 13 residues. The CDR3 sequence is CASSLTHQETQYF. The DNA for the CDR3 is TGTGCCAGCAGCCTAACCCATCAAGAGACCCAGTACTTC.

This clonotype was recorded many times. The chain has TRBV28 and TRBJ1-1; 7 bases line up with TRBD1. This CDR3 is 16 amino acids long. CDR1 is MDHEN, CDR2 SYDVKM, per germline. With V trimmed by 6 bases and J by 0 bases, 10 bases remained unmatched. The CDR3 DNA reads as TGTGCCAGCAGCGGGTTTTGGAGGGGGCTGAACACTGAAGCTTTCTTT. Residues: CASSGFWRGLNTEAFF.

This clonotype has ten or more counts. The chain uses TRBV6-5 and TRBJ1-5, with unresolved D. The CDR3 runs 15 residues. V gave up 5 bases and J gave up 3 bases, with 14 bases separating them. Germline lookup yields CDR1 MNHEY and CDR2 SVGAGI. This chain's CDR3 is CASSPRTGTNQPQHF. The CDR3 DNA is TGTGCCAGCAGTCCGCGGACGGGAACCAATCAGCCCCAGCATTTT.

Ten or more counts support this clonotype. V gene TRBV18 combines with J gene TRBJ2-5, with 8 bases that match TRBD1. The germline V gene has CDR1 KGHSH and CDR2 LQKENI. This CDR3 has 14 amino acids. After removal of 6 bases from V and 2 bases from J, the junction contained 5 bases not matched to a gene. CDR3 in DNA: TGTGCCAGCTCTCGACAGGGGAGACAAGAGACCCAGTACTTC. This encodes CASSRQGRQETQYF.

This clonotype turned up a few times. This chain links TRBV11-2 with TRBJ2-2; D possibly matches TRBD1 or TRBD2 (5 bases each). Germline CDR1 reads SGHAT; CDR2 reads FQNNGV. Trimming pared 3 bases from V and 4 bases from J, leaving 9 bases between. The CDR3 covers 14 residues. CDR3 sequence (DNA): TGTGCCAGCAGCTTTACGAGGGGCACCGGGGAGCTGTTTTTT. Translating gives CASSFTRGTGELFF.

The rearrangement uses TRBV20-1 and TRBJ2-1, with 10 bases aligning to TRBD2. The CDR3 length is 16 residues. The germline CDR1 and CDR2 sequences are DFQATT and SNEGSKA (reference sequence). Trimming at V came to 5 bases and at J to 4 bases, leaving 11 bases not matched to a gene. The CDR3 here is CSAVASGSLGYNEQFF. The CDR3 DNA follows: TGCAGTGCTGTGGCTAGCGGGAGCCTTGGGTACAATGAGCAGTTCTTC.

The V gene is TRBV12-3 or TRBV12-4, the J gene TRBJ2-2; D tentatively reads TRBD1 or TRBD2 (5 bases each). Deletions cut 8 bases from V and 6 bases from J, with 19 bases between. CDR3 size: 15 residues. CDR3 in DNA: TGTGCCAGCGCCCCCCACGGGACCCAGCCCGGGGAGCTGTTTTTT. Encoded protein: CASAPHGTQPGELFF.

V is TRBV4-1 and J is TRBJ2-3, with D unresolved. V was shortened by 3 bases and J by 6 bases, with 10 bases between the two germline ends. This CDR3 has 13 amino acids. Germline CDR1 is MGHRA and CDR2 is YSYEKL. CDR3 coding DNA: TGCGCCAGCAGCCAGACCGTGGGGGATACGCAGTATTTT. Residues: CASSQTVGDTQYF.

This clonotype occurred a few times. V and J are TRBV7-9 and TRBJ2-3; D is unresolved. The germline V gene has CDR1 SEHNR and CDR2 FQNEAQ (reference sequence). Trimming removed 4 bases from V and 1 base from J, with 9 bases in between. The CDR3 sequence is 14 residues long. CDR3: CASSYRIGTDTQYF. The CDR3 DNA is TGTGCCAGCAGCTACCGGATCGGCACAGATACGCAGTATTTT.

This chain connects TRBV28 to TRBJ2-1; D gene unclear. This CDR3 region has 14 residues. Germline V lookup: CDR1 MDHEN, CDR2 SYDVKM. V was pared by 3 bases and J by 0 bases, with 6 bases between. CDR3 nucleotide sequence: TGTGCCAGCAGTTTTCTCAGCTCCTACAATGAGCAGTTCTTC. This gives the protein CASSFLSSYNEQFF. The full variable domain, completed using reference TRBV28 and TRBJ2-1, is DVKVTQSSRYLVKRTGEKVFLECVQDMDHENMFWYRQDPGLGLRLIYFSYDVKMKEKGDIPEGYSVSREKKERFSLILESASTNQTSMYLCASSFLSSYNEQFFGPGTRLTVL.

About this clonotype itself: One junction end disagrees with the germline gene, perhaps due to a read error. The J gene is TRBJ2-7, the V gene TRBV10-3, with TRBD1 identical over 9 bases. Germline loops: CDR1 ENHRY, CDR2 SYGVKD. CDR3 length: 14 amino acids. The CDR3 nucleotides read TGTGCCATCAGTGAGCCCGGGACAGGGAGAACCTGGGACTTC. The encoded protein is CAISEPGTGRTWDF.

This clonotype came up many times. This chain links TRBV7-9 with TRBJ2-3; possibly TRBD2 for D (7 bases). The CDR3 runs 18 residues. Germline lookup yields CDR1 SEHNR and CDR2 FQNEAQ (reference sequence). V lost 4 bases to trimming and J lost 1 base, with 21 bases between them. DNA for the CDR3: TGTGCCAGCAGCTGGGACATCCGGACTAGGGGCGGCACAGATACGCAGTATTTT. It translates to CASSWDIRTRGGTDTQYF.

The genes are TRBV29-1 and TRBJ1-1, with a possible D match to TRBD1 (5 bases). Germline V gene sequence: CDR1 SQVTM, CDR2 ANQGSEA. V was pared by 4 bases and J by 1 base, with 7 bases between. The CDR3 is made up of 12 amino acids. CDR3 nucleotides: TGCAGCGTTGTGACAGCGAACACTGAAGCTTTCTTT. As protein: CSVVTANTEAFF.

In this sample, this clonotype turned up many times. The chain joins TRBV7-2 to TRBJ2-3; D call uncertain. Germline loops: CDR1 SGHTA, CDR2 FQGNSA. CDR3 length equals 16 residues. The ends were cut back, 1 base at V and 4 bases at J, with 15 bases in the middle. CDR3 protein: CASSLVWRQPPDTQYF. The CDR3 DNA reads as TGTGCCAGCAGCTTAGTGTGGCGGCAGCCCCCAGATACGCAGTATTTT. Full variable domain (remainder filled in from reference TRBV7-2 and TRBJ2-3): GAGVSQSPSNKVTEKGKDVELRCDPISGHTALYWYRQSLGQGLEFLIYFQGNSAPDKSGLPSDRFSAERTGGSVSTLTIQRTQQEDSAVYLCASSLVWRQPPDTQYFGPGTRLTVL.

The chain combines TRBV28 with TRBJ1-1; D remains unclear. The CDR3 consists of 11 residues. Between the trimmed V and J ends, which lost 7 bases and 2 bases, there was a span of 5 bases. Germline CDR1 reads MDHEN; CDR2 reads SYDVKM. The CDR3 here is CASTHNTEAFF. DNA for the CDR3: TGTGCCAGCACTCATAACACTGAAGCTTTCTTT.

The chain employs TRBV10-3 and TRBJ2-3; D unresolved. Germline CDR1 reads ENHRY; CDR2 reads SYGVKD. This CDR3 is built from 13 residues. The V gene lost 2 bases and the J gene lost 6 bases, with 9 bases spanning the gap. This CDR3 reads CAISEKRMDTQYF. The CDR3 region has the DNA TGTGCCATCAGTGAGAAGCGTATGGATACGCAGTATTTT.

The chain has TRBV28 and TRBJ2-5, with 9 bases fitting TRBD1. CDR1 and CDR2 (germline): MDHEN, SYDVKM. The CDR3 runs to 14 residues. V was pared by 6 bases and J by 4 bases, with 6 bases of the junction left unmatched. Here the CDR3 reads CASREQGAGETQYF. CDR3 coding DNA: TGTGCCAGCAGGGAACAGGGGGCCGGAGAGACCCAGTACTTC.

In its sample, this clonotype was seen a few times. The CDR3 loop reads CASSLTGVFYEQYF. In nucleotides, the CDR3 is TGTGCCAGCAGTTTAACAGGGGTTTTCTACGAGCAGTACTTC. The chain links TRBV28 to TRBJ2-7; 7 bases are a match to TRBD1. There are 14 residues in the CDR3. The V gene end was trimmed by 2 bases and the J gene end by 3 bases; junction bases not matched to a gene: 4. Germline CDR1 and CDR2: MDHEN and SYDVKM.

This clonotype showed up just a few times. The V gene is TRBV5-4, the J gene TRBJ1-4, with 9 bases identical to TRBD1. Germline V CDR1 and CDR2: SGHNT, YYREEE (reference sequence). J lost 5 bases, V lost 7 bases, and 3 bases had no gene match. CDR3 size: 13 residues. The CDR3 spells CASGGTGNEKLFF. In DNA, the CDR3 is TGTGCCAGCGGCGGGACAGGGAATGAAAAACTGTTTTTT.

This clonotype was seen a few times. The chain has TRBV28 and TRBJ2-4, with a possible D match to TRBD2 (6 bases). The CDR3 has 13 amino acids. With 6 bases removed from V and 2 bases from J, the gap between germline ends came to 8 bases. CDR1 MDHEN and CDR2 SYDVKM come from the germline V gene. The DNA for the CDR3 is TGTGCCAGCAGGGGCGGGACCAAAAACATTCAGTACTTC. Translation: CASRGGTKNIQYF. Full variable domain (remainder filled in from reference TRBV28 and TRBJ2-4): DVKVTQSSRYLVKRTGEKVFLECVQDMDHENMFWYRQDPGLGLRLIYFSYDVKMKEKGDIPEGYSVSREKKERFSLILESASTNQTSMYLCASRGGTKNIQYFGAGTRLSVL.